What follows are 3 T cell receptor beta chains derived from one specimen sequenced in a study of blood T cells in healthy people across ages. Through a sample-barcoded 5' primer and a J-beta primer mix, a second PCR was run for roughly 7 to 11 cycles. TCRdb re-derived calls from the 5' RACE reads in MiXCR, one entry per CDR3 protein. The profile covers 700,000 to 900,000 distinct CDR3 sequences, with more than 25% appearing a single time and about 2.9% taken by the ten largest. This sample also appeared in a second study, on T cells of mothers and their children.

The sample consisted of blood. These receptor sequences come from a boy between 10 and 17 years old in good health.

This clonotype occurred a few times. This chain joins TRBV5-1 and TRBJ2-2; the D call may be TRBD1 or TRBD2 (5 bases each). The ends were cut back, 0 bases at V and 1 base at J, with 19 bases in the middle. Germline CDR1 and CDR2: SGHRS and YFSETQ. This CDR3 is 19 amino acids long. The CDR3 reads CASSLGTPALGVNTGELFF. As DNA, the CDR3 is TGCGCCAGCAGCTTGGGAACCCCGGCGCTGGGGGTGAACACCGGGGAGCTGTTTTTT. The entire variable domain, with the rest obtained from reference TRBV5-1 and TRBJ2-2, is as follows: KAGVTQTPRYLIKTRGQQVTLSCSPISGHRSVSWYQQTPGQGLQFLFEYFSETQRNKGNFPGRFSGRQFSNSRSEMNVSTLELGDSALYLCASSLGTPALGVNTGELFFGEGSRLTVL.

This clonotype was seen a few times. V is TRBV10-3 and J is TRBJ2-3, with D tentatively TRBD2 (5 bases). The CDR3 is 14 residues long. CDR1 and CDR2 from the germline V gene are ENHRY and SYGVKD. The V end was cut by 10 bases, the J end by 6 bases, with 20 bases between. DNA of the CDR3: TGTGCCACCAGCGGCGATAGGATGCGCGATACGCAGTATTTT. It specifies CATSGDRMRDTQYF.

This chain joins TRBV14 and TRBJ1-2; no reliable D call. V lost 4 bases and J 9 bases, leaving 15 bases between the germline ends. The germline V gene has CDR1 SGHDN and CDR2 FVKESK. CDR3 length: 13 residues. The CDR3 coding sequence is TGTGCCAGCAGCCCGGGTCTGGGAGGACGCTACACCTTC. Residues: CASSPGLGGRYTF.